Shown below are 8 T cell receptor beta chains from a single sample sequenced in a study of cytomegalovirus exposure and HLA in healthy donors (dated 2017 in TCRdb). The receptor library was made with the immunoSEQ multiplex PCR assay. A mixture of 60 forward primers for TCR Vbeta segments and 13 reverse primers for TCR Jbeta segments was used in the multiplex PCR. Sourced from immuneACCESS, this table was stored by TCRdb with only in-frame sequences that have V and J called. A share of the clones is absent; for the studies checked, an unresolved V gene accounts for under half, and the remainder has no known explanation. This sample is represented by 150,000 to 200,000 clones; roughly 80% of them were singletons. The ten top clones hold 2% to 2.5% of the sample. Sequencing used PBMCs. The receptor source for this set is a man aged 50-59 years in good health and CMV-seropositive.

V and J are TRBV2 and TRBJ1-5, with TRBD1 as a possible D gene (5 bases). This CDR3 comprises 15 residues. Germline values: CDR1 SNHLY, CDR2 FYNNEI. V dropped 4 bases and J dropped 4 bases, with 14 bases sitting between them. The CDR3 sequence: CASSVTGDRNQPQHF. The CDR3 DNA sequence: TGTGCCAGCAGTGTAACGGGGGATAGGAATCAGCCCCAGCATTTT.

The chain uses TRBV7-8 and TRBJ2-7; TRBD1 is a possible D gene (6 bases). CDR3 length: 14 amino acids. Germline-derived CDR1 and CDR2 are SGHVS and FQNEAQ. Trimming pared 4 bases from V and 5 bases from J, leaving 15 bases between. This chain's CDR3 is CASSSWDILHEQYF. The CDR3 nucleotides read TGTGCCAGCAGCTCATGGGACATTCTCCACGAGCAGTACTTC.

A word on this clone: Other DNA sequences in this specimen translate into the identical CDR3. The genes are TRBV5-4 and TRBJ1-1, with no clear D. CDR3 length equals 12 residues. Trimming pared 1 base from V and 3 bases from J, leaving 4 bases between. CDR1 and CDR2 (germline): SGHNT, YYREEE (reference sequence). The CDR3 coding sequence is TGTGCCAGCAGCTTGCAGGACACTGAAGCTTTCTTT. Its protein is CASSLQDTEAFF.

This clone was counted a few times. The sample contains more than one DNA sequence encoding this CDR3. V and J are TRBV5-4 and TRBJ2-7, with TRBD2 matching 14 bases. V gave up 4 bases and J gave up 4 bases; unmatched junction bases: 4. The CDR3 has 15 residues. Germline loops: CDR1 SGHNT, CDR2 YYREEE (reference sequence). The CDR3 reads CASSGGTSGGYEQYF. As DNA, the CDR3 is TGTGCCAGCAGCGGCGGGACTAGCGGGGGTTACGAGCAGTACTTC.

The chain uses TRBV19 and TRBJ2-7, with a tentative D call TRBD1 (6 bases). Trimming left V 5 bases short and J 0 bases short, with 20 bases between. The germline V gene has CDR1 LNHDA and CDR2 SQIVND (reference sequence). The CDR3 length is 17 residues. CDR3 in DNA: TGTGCCAGTAGTCCAATAGGGCAGGGGACGGGCTCCTACGAGCAGTACTTC. Residues: CASSPIGQGTGSYEQYF.

The chain joins TRBV5-6 to TRBJ1-4; unclear D gene. This CDR3 is built from 12 residues. Germline-derived CDR1 and CDR2 are SGHDT and YYEEEE. V lost 0 bases to trimming and J lost 8 bases, with 5 bases between them. CDR3 protein: CASSLGGEKLFF. The CDR3 DNA is TGTGCCAGCAGCTTGGGAGGGGAAAAACTGTTTTTT.

This clone appeared a few times. The gene calls are TRBV20-1 and TRBJ2-5; 12 bases are shared with TRBD2. The CDR3 is 11 residues long. The germline CDR1 and CDR2 sequences are DFQATT and SNEGSKA (reference sequence). CDR3 amino acids: CSLAGGETQYF. The CDR3 bases are TGCAGCCTAGCGGGGGGGGAGACCCAGTACTTC.

This sequence joins TRBV29-1 and TRBJ2-3, with 12 bases lining up with TRBD1. There are 14 residues in the CDR3. V lost 6 bases, J lost 4 bases, and 5 bases stayed unmatched. Per germline, CDR1 SQVTM and CDR2 ANQGSEA. The CDR3 region has the DNA TGCAGCGTGGAGGGGACAGGGGGCTCAGATACGCAGTATTTT. Protein: CSVEGTGGSDTQYF.